Listed below are T cell receptor beta chains from one sample, sequenced in a study of T cells in Graves' hyperthyroidism and ophthalmopathy. MiXCR, applied by TCRdb to the multiplex PCR reads, yields one record per CDR3 protein. This table has 450,000 to 600,000 distinct CDR3 sequences, 11% to 15% appearing once. The sequencing sample was made of blood. The receptors here all came from a woman in her forties with Graves' hyperthyroidism. Both conserved end residues are part of each CDR3. D genes are given only for firm matches. Rows may omit the clone size; those that give it use once, few, many or a size class.

v_gene,abundance,j_gene,d_gene,CDR3aa,CDR3nt
TRBV25-1,NA,TRBJ2-5,TRBD2,CASSRFSGSGETQYF,TGTGCCAGCTCTCGGTTTAGCGGGAGCGGGGAGACCCAGTACTTC
TRBV29-1,NA,TRBJ1-4,NA,CSVVWAGGNEKLFF,TGCAGCGTTGTATGGGCGGGGGGCAACGAAAAACTGTTTTTT
TRBV20-1,few,TRBJ2-5,TRBD2,CSATWGLAGQETQYF,TGCAGTGCGACGTGGGGACTAGCGGGACAAGAGACCCAGTACTTC
TRBV7-9,few,TRBJ2-2,NA,CASSFLGGTNTGELFF,TGTGCCAGCAGCTTCTTGGGGGGAACTAACACCGGGGAGCTGTTTTTT
TRBV15,many,TRBJ2-2,TRBD2,CATSTGLAGDLAGELFF,TGTGCCACCAGCACTGGACTAGCGGGAGATTTGGCCGGGGAGCTGTTTTTT
TRBV28,many,TRBJ1-1,NA,CASNPPAPNTEAFF,TGTGCCAGCAACCCCCCGGCTCCGAACACTGAAGCTTTCTTT
TRBV7-2,NA,TRBJ1-3,NA,CASSLVDTIYF,TGTGCCAGCAGCTTAGTAGACACCATATATTTT
TRBV9,NA,TRBJ2-1,TRBD2,CASSARERSYNEQFF,TGTGCCAGCAGCGCGCGGGAGCGGTCCTACAATGAGCAGTTCTTC
TRBV12-3/TRBV12-4,NA,TRBJ2-2,TRBD2,CASGFRRLAGATGELFF,TGTGCCAGCGGTTTCCGGAGGCTAGCGGGAGCCACCGGGGAGCTGTTTTTT
TRBV7-9,few,TRBJ2-2,NA,CASSLDSRTGELFF,TGTGCCAGCAGCTTGGACAGCCGCACCGGGGAGCTGTTTTTT
TRBV5-6,few,TRBJ2-7,TRBD1,CASSGQGSGFYEQYF,TGTGCCAGCAGCGGACAGGGGAGTGGGTTCTACGAGCAGTACTTC
TRBV6-1,NA,TRBJ2-2,NA,CASTTLERTGELFF,TGTGCCAGCACGACTCTCGAGAGAACCGGGGAGCTGTTTTTT
TRBV10-2,few,TRBJ1-1,NA,CASSTLGGLTEAFF,TGCGCCAGCAGTACCCTGGGAGGGCTCACTGAAGCTTTCTTT
TRBV12-3/TRBV12-4,NA,TRBJ2-7,TRBD2,CASSSFGRRPYEQYF,TGTGCCAGCAGTTCCTTCGGGAGGAGACCCTACGAGCAGTACTTC
TRBV28,many,TRBJ2-1,NA,CASSPTWRSDEQFF,TGTGCCAGCAGTCCAACGTGGAGGTCGGATGAGCAGTTCTTC
TRBV7-6,NA,TRBJ2-1,TRBD2,CASSLQIRTSGYNEQFF,TGTGCCAGCAGCTTACAGATTAGGACTAGCGGTTACAATGAGCAGTTCTTC
TRBV10-3,few,TRBJ1-2,NA,CAGGWQGEDYGYTF,TGTGCCGGCGGGTGGCAGGGAGAGGACTATGGCTACACCTTC
TRBV2,many,TRBJ2-3,NA,CASSVDRGADTQYF,TGTGCCAGCAGTGTAGACAGAGGTGCAGATACGCAGTATTTT
TRBV2,many,TRBJ2-1,TRBD2,CASMPSGRAGSYNEQFF,TGTGCCAGCATGCCTAGCGGGAGGGCCGGGTCCTACAATGAGCAGTTCTTC
TRBV7-3,many,TRBJ2-3,TRBD2,CASRSPRTSGSTDTQYF,TGTGCCAGCAGGTCGCCCCGGACTAGCGGGAGCACAGATACGCAGTATTTT
TRBV12-3/TRBV12-4,many,TRBJ1-6,TRBD1,CASSPTGTDNSPLHF,TGTGCCAGCAGTCCAACCGGGACAGATAATTCACCCCTCCACTTT
TRBV4-1,NA,TRBJ2-7,TRBD2,CASSQEPGLNYEQYF,TGCGCCAGCAGCCAAGAACCGGGACTAAATTACGAGCAGTACTTC
TRBV30,many,TRBJ2-1,NA,CAWSEIGLSSYNEQFF,TGTGCCTGGAGCGAGATTGGGTTGAGCTCCTACAATGAGCAGTTCTTC
TRBV5-1,many,TRBJ2-2,NA,CASSARVTLASTGELFF,TGCGCCAGCAGCGCCCGTGTTACCCTGGCCTCAACCGGGGAGCTGTTTTTT
TRBV6-1,few,TRBJ2-1,NA,CGVQGPLNEQFF,TGTGGGGTCCAGGGGCCCCTCAATGAGCAGTTCTTC
TRBV28,NA,TRBJ2-1,NA,CASSLQPGPNFNEQFF,TGTGCCAGCAGTTTACAGCCGGGACCAAACTTCAATGAGCAGTTCTTC
TRBV19,NA,TRBJ2-1,TRBD1,CASSKTTGTGGSNEQFF,TGTGCCAGTAGTAAAACTACCGGGACAGGGGGTTCCAATGAGCAGTTCTTC
TRBV3-1,many,TRBJ2-3,TRBD1,CASSQGTGGADTQYF,TGTGCCAGCAGCCAAGGGACAGGGGGAGCAGATACGCAGTATTTT
TRBV6-1,NA,TRBJ2-1,TRBD1,CASSFGQGIYNEQFF,TGTGCCAGCAGCTTCGGACAGGGTATCTACAATGAGCAGTTCTTC
TRBV6-1,many,TRBJ2-7,TRBD1,CASRGQGTPYEQYF,TGTGCCAGCAGGGGACAGGGGACTCCCTACGAGCAGTACTTC
TRBV6-1,many,TRBJ2-7,TRBD2,CASSETLGLAGSNEQYF,TGTGCCAGCAGTGAAACCCTAGGACTAGCGGGATCGAACGAGCAGTACTTC
TRBV18,many,TRBJ1-4,TRBD1,CASSPKGQANEKLFF,TGTGCCAGCTCACCTAAAGGACAGGCTAATGAAAAACTGTTTTTT
TRBV12-3/TRBV12-4,many,TRBJ1-1,NA,CASSLEGALTTEAFF,TGTGCCAGCAGTTTAGAAGGGGCCCTGACCACTGAAGCTTTCTTT
TRBV28,NA,TRBJ1-6,NA,CASSISASNSPLHF,TGTGCCAGCAGTATCTCTGCGAGCAATTCACCCCTCCACTTT
TRBV11-2,NA,TRBJ2-2,TRBD2,CASSFLGGSRAGELFF,TGTGCCAGCAGCTTCTTGGGCGGGAGTCGGGCCGGGGAGCTGTTTTTT
TRBV4-1,NA,TRBJ1-4,NA,CASSQDQRGVGKLFF,TGCGCCAGCAGCCAAGATCAGAGGGGGGTAGGAAAACTGTTTTTT
TRBV28,few,TRBJ2-5,NA,CASSLTGEGETQYF,TGTGCCAGCAGTTTAACGGGAGAGGGAGAGACCCAGTACTTC
TRBV5-1,many,TRBJ1-1,NA,CASSFGTTLGTEAFF,TGCGCCAGCAGCTTCGGGACAACTTTAGGCACTGAAGCTTTCTTT
TRBV5-1,NA,TRBJ2-1,NA,CASSLRASPPDEQFF,TGCGCCAGCAGCCTCAGGGCCTCCCCGCCAGATGAGCAGTTCTTC
TRBV7-8,NA,TRBJ2-7,TRBD2,CASSLRGTSGTYEQYF,TGTGCCAGCAGCTTACGGGGGACTAGCGGGACGTACGAGCAGTACTTC
TRBV20-1,NA,TRBJ2-2,NA,CSAKSPNTGELFF,TGCAGTGCTAAGTCGCCTAACACCGGGGAGCTGTTTTTT
TRBV6-1,few,TRBJ2-5,NA,CASSETIQVWYF,TGTGCCAGCAGTGAAACCATACAGGTCTGGTACTTC
TRBV11-2,many,TRBJ2-5,NA,CASSLQGTIGETQYF,TGTGCCAGCAGCCTACAGGGAACTATCGGGGAGACCCAGTACTTC
TRBV20-1,many,TRBJ2-5,TRBD2,CSARDEGLAGGIETQYF,TGCAGTGCTAGAGATGAAGGACTAGCGGGAGGCATTGAGACCCAGTACTTC
TRBV19,many,TRBJ2-5,NA,CASSIGSQGRETQYF,TGTGCCAGTAGTATAGGGAGTCAGGGGAGAGAGACCCAGTACTTC
TRBV20-1,many,TRBJ2-7,TRBD2,CSANRLAPSSYEQYF,TGCAGTGCTAACAGACTAGCGCCAAGCTCCTACGAGCAGTACTTC
TRBV12-3/TRBV12-4,many,TRBJ2-1,NA,CASSARGPNSEQFF,TGTGCCAGCAGTGCCCGAGGGCCCAACAGTGAGCAGTTCTTC
TRBV18,many,TRBJ1-4,NA,CASSPGGSVEKLFF,TGTGCCAGCTCACCAGGAGGATCGGTTGAAAAACTGTTTTTT
TRBV20-1,NA,TRBJ2-2,TRBD2,CSARGEREYNTGELFF,TGCAGTGCTAGAGGGGAGCGGGAGTATAACACCGGGGAGCTGTTTTTT
TRBV18,many,TRBJ1-2,TRBD1,CASSPDRVQKGLYGYTF,TGTGCCAGCTCACCGGACAGGGTCCAAAAGGGCCTCTATGGCTACACCTTC
TRBV5-1,NA,TRBJ2-1,TRBD2,CASSLAGQIAGGQREQFF,TGCGCCAGCAGCTTGGCCGGGCAGATAGCGGGAGGGCAAAGGGAGCAGTTCTTC
TRBV11-2,many,TRBJ2-5,NA,CASTPAGGAKETQYF,TGTGCCAGCACCCCAGCAGGAGGGGCAAAAGAGACCCAGTACTTC
TRBV7-9,few,TRBJ1-1,NA,CASSLEGMVANEAFF,TGTGCCAGCAGCTTAGAGGGTATGGTAGCAAATGAAGCTTTCTTT
TRBV18,few,TRBJ2-1,TRBD1,CASSPSWGRGPNEQFF,TGTGCCAGCTCACCGAGTTGGGGCAGGGGGCCCAATGAGCAGTTCTTC